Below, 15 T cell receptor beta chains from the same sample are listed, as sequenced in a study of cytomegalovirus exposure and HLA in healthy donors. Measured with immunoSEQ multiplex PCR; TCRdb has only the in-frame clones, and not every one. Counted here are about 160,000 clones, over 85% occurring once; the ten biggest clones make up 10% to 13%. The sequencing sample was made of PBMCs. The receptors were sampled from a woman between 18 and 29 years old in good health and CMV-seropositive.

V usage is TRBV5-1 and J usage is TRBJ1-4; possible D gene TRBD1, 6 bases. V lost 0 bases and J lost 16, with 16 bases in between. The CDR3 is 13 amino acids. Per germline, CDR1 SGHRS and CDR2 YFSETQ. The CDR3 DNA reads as TGCGCCAGCAGCTTGGACAGGGAGGGGGAGCCGTTTTTT. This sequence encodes CASSLDREGEPFF.

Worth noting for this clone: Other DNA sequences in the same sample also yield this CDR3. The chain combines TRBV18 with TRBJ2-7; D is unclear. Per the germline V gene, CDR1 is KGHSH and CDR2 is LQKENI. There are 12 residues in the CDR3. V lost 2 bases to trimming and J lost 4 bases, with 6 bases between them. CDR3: CASSPGSYEQYF. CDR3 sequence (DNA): TGTGCCAGCTCACCAGGCAGTTACGAGCAGTACTTC.

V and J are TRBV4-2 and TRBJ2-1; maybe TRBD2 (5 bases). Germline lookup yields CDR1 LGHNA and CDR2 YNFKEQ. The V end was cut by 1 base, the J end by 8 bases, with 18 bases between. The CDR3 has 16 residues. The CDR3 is CASSQAYGNLEYEQFF. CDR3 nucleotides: TGTGCCAGCAGCCAAGCCTACGGGAACTTAGAGTATGAGCAGTTCTTC.

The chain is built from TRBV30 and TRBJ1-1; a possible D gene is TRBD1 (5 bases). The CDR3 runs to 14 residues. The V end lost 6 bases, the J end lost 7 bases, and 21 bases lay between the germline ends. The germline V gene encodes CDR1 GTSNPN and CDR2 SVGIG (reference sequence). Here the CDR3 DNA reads TGTGCCTGCACCCCGGGAGGCCTGGGGGATGAAGCTTTCTTT. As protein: CACTPGGLGDEAFF.

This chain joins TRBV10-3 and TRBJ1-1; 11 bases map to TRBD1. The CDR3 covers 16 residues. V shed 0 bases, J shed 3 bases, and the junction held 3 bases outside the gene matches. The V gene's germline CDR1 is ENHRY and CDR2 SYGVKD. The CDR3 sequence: CAISESGTGGYTEAFF. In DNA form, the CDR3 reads TGTGCCATCAGTGAGTCCGGGACAGGGGGATACACTGAAGCTTTCTTT.

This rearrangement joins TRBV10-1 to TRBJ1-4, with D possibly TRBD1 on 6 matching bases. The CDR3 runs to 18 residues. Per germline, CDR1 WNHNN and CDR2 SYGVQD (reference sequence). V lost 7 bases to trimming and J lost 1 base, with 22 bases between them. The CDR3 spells CASKGEGRGDETNEKLFF. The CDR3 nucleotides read TGCGCCAGCAAGGGGGAGGGCAGGGGAGACGAAACTAATGAAAAACTGTTTTTT.

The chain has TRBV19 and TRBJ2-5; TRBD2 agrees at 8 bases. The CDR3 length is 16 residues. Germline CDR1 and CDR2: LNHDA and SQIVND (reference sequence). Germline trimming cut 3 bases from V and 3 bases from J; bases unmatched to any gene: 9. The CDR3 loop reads CASSMRTSSREETQYF. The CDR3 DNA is TGTGCCAGTAGTATGCGGACTAGCTCAAGAGAAGAGACCCAGTACTTC.

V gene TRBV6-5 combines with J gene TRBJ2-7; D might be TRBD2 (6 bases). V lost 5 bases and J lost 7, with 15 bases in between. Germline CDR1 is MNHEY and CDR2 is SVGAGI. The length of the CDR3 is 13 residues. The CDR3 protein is CASSLGPAGEQYF. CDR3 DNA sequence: TGTGCCAGCAGTCTTGGACCTGCGGGGGAGCAGTACTTC.

CDR3 nucleotides: TGTGCCAGCAGCTCTTTTAGAGACACTTCAGAGGAAAAACTGTTTTTT. Protein sequence: CASSSFRDTSEEKLFF. The rearrangement joins TRBV7-6 to TRBJ1-4; D is undetermined. Between the trimmed V and J ends, which lost 4 bases and 8 bases, there was a span of 20 bases. The CDR3 has 16 amino acids. Germline V gives CDR1 SGHVS, CDR2 FNYEAQ.

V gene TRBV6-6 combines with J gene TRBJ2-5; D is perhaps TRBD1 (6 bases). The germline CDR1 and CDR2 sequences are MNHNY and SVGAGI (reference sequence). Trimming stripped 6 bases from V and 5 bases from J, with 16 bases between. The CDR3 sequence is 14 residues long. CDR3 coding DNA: TGTGCCAGCAGAGCAACAGGGACACGGGAGACCCAGTACTTC. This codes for CASRATGTRETQYF.

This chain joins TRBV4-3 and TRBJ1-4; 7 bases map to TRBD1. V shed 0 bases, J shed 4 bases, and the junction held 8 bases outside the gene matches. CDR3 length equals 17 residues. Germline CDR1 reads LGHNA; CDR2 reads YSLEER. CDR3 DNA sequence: TGCGCCAGCAGCCAAGATCCAGGGGGAAGGTATAATGAAAAACTGTTTTTT. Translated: CASSQDPGGRYNEKLFF.

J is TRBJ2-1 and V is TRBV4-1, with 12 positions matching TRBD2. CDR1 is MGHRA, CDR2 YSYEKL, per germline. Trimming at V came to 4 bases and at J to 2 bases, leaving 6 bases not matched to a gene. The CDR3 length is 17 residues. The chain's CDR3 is CASSRTGLAGTYNEQFF. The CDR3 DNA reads TGCGCCAGCAGCCGAACAGGACTAGCGGGAACCTACAATGAGCAGTTCTTC.

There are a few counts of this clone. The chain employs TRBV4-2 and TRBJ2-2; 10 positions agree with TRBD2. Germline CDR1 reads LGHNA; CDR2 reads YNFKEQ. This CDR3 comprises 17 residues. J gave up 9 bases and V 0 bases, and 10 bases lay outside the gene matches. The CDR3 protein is CASSQEVLAGVDRELFF. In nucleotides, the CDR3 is TGTGCCAGCAGCCAAGAAGTCCTAGCGGGAGTCGACCGGGAGCTGTTTTTT.

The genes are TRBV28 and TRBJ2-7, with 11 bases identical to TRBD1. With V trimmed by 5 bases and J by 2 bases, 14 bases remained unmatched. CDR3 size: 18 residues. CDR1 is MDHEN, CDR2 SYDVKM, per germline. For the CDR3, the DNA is TGTGCCAGCAGTGCAAACCGTAGGGACAGGGGGTTGACCTACGAGCAGTACTTC. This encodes CASSANRRDRGLTYEQYF.

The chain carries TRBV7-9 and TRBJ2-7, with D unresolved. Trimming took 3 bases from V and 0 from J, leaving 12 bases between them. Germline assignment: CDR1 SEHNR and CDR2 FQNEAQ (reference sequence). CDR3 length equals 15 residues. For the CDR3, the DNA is TGTGCCAGCAGCTTTCGAGCATTGGTCTCCTACGAGCAGTACTTC. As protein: CASSFRALVSYEQYF.